A single sample gave rise to the 10 T cell receptor beta chains below, sequenced in a study of vaccination and CD4 T cells after COVID-19. TCRdb re-called the PCR reads through MiXCR, storing one row per CDR3 protein. The sample records 20,000 to 25,000 distinct CDR3 sequences, under 60% being singletons. Sequences were derived from CD4+ T cells from blood, sampled before SARS-CoV-2 vaccination. Source of these receptors: a human donor who had recovered from COVID-19.

The chain has TRBV10-3 and TRBJ2-5, with 8 bases identical to TRBD2. Germline V gives CDR1 ENHRY, CDR2 SYGVKD. The V gene end was trimmed by 5 bases and the J gene end by 5 bases; junction bases not matched to a gene: 16. This CDR3 comprises 17 residues. The CDR3 sequence is CAISRGPGTRGRETQYF. Written as DNA, the CDR3 is TGTGCCATCAGTCGGGGACCCGGGACTAGAGGACGCGAGACCCAGTACTTC.

The V and J genes are TRBV7-6 and TRBJ2-5; 7 bases are a match to TRBD2. Germline values: CDR1 SGHVS, CDR2 FNYEAQ. The CDR3 spans 15 residues. Trimming at V came to 10 bases and at J to 2 bases, leaving 13 bases not matched to a gene. The CDR3 protein is CATQSHTGGQETQYF. The CDR3 DNA follows: TGTGCCACCCAGTCACATACCGGGGGGCAAGAGACCCAGTACTTC.

The J gene is TRBJ2-3, the V gene TRBV19; possible D gene TRBD2, 5 bases. Per the germline V gene, CDR1 is LNHDA and CDR2 is SQIVND (reference sequence). V lost 1 base, J lost 6 bases, and 5 bases lay in between. The CDR3 covers 12 residues. CDR3 sequence reads: CASSIGGDTQYF. DNA of the CDR3: TGTGCCAGTAGTATAGGAGGGGATACGCAGTATTTT.

This clonotype has a single count. This rearrangement joins TRBV28 to TRBJ2-5; 11 nucleotides match TRBD2. Germline trimming cut 6 bases from V and 7 bases from J; bases unmatched to any gene: 13. This CDR3 has 16 residues. Germline loops: CDR1 MDHEN, CDR2 SYDVKM. The CDR3 here is CASSSLRASGRLTQYF. The CDR3 region has the DNA TGTGCCAGCAGCTCGTTACGGGCTAGCGGGAGGTTGACCCAGTACTTC.

The chain is built from TRBV7-9 and TRBJ2-5; D unresolved. CDR1 is SEHNR and CDR2 is FQNEAQ in the germline V gene (reference sequence). V was pared by 1 base and J by 2 bases, with 5 bases between. The CDR3 runs 13 residues. The CDR3 nucleotides are TGTGCCAGCAGCTTAGGCAGTCAAGAGACCCAGTACTTC. Protein sequence: CASSLGSQETQYF.

This clonotype was seen a handful of times. The chain uses TRBV7-2 and TRBJ1-5; D is uncertain. CDR1 SGHTA and CDR2 FQGNSA come from the germline V gene. With 5 bases removed from V and 2 bases from J, the gap between germline ends came to 7 bases. The CDR3 is made up of 13 amino acids. The CDR3 DNA reads as TGTGCCAGCAGCCCAGGTCGCAATCAGCCCCAGCATTTT. Translation: CASSPGRNQPQHF.

The chain combines TRBV15 with TRBJ2-5; 14 positions agree with TRBD2. This CDR3 has 19 amino acids. J gave up 5 bases and V 0 bases, and 11 bases lay outside the gene matches. Germline V CDR1 and CDR2: LNHNV, YYDKDF (reference sequence). The CDR3 loop is CATSRDRVRTSGRFETQYF. The CDR3 nucleotides read TGTGCCACCAGCAGAGACAGGGTGAGGACTAGCGGGAGGTTCGAGACCCAGTACTTC.

This clonotype has just one count. This sequence joins TRBV20-1 and TRBJ2-3; TRBD2 might be the D (6 bases). The CDR3 length is 14 residues. V lost 5 bases and J lost 0, with 12 bases in between. Germline values: CDR1 DFQATT, CDR2 SNEGSKA (reference sequence). CDR3 sequence: CSAPLAASTDTQYF. The CDR3 DNA is TGCAGTGCTCCTTTAGCGGCTAGCACAGATACGCAGTATTTT.

This rearrangement joins TRBV6-5 to TRBJ2-3; the D gene is possibly TRBD2 (6 bases). Germline V gene lookup returns CDR1 MNHEY and CDR2 SVGAGI. This CDR3 is built from 13 residues. V shed 2 bases and J shed 8 bases, with 11 bases lying between them. The CDR3 sequence is CASSYGTAGTQYF. CDR3 nucleotide sequence: TGTGCCAGCAGTTACGGGACTGCGGGTACGCAGTATTTT.

This rearrangement joins TRBV25-1 to TRBJ2-3, with D perhaps TRBD2 (7 bases). The germline CDR1 and CDR2 sequences are MGHDK and SYGVNS. Trimming took 8 bases from V and 3 from J, leaving 9 bases between them. The CDR3 length is 12 residues. CDR3 nucleotides: TGTGCCAGCGAGGGGGGGACAGATACGCAGTATTTT. This sequence encodes CASEGGTDTQYF.